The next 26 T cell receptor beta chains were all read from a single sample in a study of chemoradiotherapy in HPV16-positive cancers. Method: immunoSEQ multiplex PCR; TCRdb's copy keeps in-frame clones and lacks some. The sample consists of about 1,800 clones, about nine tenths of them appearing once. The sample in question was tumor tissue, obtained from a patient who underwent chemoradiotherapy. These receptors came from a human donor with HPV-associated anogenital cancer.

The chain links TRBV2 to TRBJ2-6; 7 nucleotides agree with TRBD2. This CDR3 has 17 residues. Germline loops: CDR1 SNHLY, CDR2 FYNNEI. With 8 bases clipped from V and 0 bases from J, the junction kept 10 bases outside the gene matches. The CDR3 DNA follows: TGTGCCAGCCGAGGGTGGGGGGGAGGCTCTGGGGCCAACGTCCTGACTTTC. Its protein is CASRGWGGGSGANVLTF.

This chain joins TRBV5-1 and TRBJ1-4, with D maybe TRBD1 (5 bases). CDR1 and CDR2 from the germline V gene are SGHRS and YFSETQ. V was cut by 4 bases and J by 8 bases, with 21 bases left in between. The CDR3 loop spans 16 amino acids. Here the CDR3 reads CASSRLGGSGSEKLFF. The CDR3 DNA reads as TGCGCCAGCAGCAGGTTGGGAGGGTCAGGGAGCGAAAAACTGTTTTTT.

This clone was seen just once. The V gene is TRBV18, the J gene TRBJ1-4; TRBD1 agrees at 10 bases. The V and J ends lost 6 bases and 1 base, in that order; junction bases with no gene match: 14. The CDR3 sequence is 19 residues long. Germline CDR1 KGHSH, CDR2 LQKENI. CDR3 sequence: CASSHPTGGGGGTNEKLFF. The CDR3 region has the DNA TGTGCCAGCTCGCACCCGACAGGGGGCGGTGGAGGAACTAATGAAAAACTGTTTTTT.

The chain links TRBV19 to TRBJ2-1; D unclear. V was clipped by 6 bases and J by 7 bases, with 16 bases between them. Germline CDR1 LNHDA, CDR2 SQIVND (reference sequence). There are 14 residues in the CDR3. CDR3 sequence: CASSISAQVNEQFF. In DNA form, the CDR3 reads TGTGCCAGTAGCATCAGTGCCCAGGTTAATGAGCAGTTCTTC.

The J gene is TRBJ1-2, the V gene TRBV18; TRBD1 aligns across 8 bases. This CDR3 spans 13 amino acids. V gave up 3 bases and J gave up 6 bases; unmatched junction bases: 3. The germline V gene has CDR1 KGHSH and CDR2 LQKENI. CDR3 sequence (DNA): TGTGCCAGCTCACCCCAGGGGGCGGATGGCTACACCTTC. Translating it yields CASSPQGADGYTF.

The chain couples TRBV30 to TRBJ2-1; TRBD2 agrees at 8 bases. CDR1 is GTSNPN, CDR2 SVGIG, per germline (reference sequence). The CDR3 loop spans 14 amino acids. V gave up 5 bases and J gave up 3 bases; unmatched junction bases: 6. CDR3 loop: CAWARLAGYNEQFF. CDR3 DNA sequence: TGTGCCTGGGCCCGGCTAGCGGGCTACAATGAGCAGTTCTTC.

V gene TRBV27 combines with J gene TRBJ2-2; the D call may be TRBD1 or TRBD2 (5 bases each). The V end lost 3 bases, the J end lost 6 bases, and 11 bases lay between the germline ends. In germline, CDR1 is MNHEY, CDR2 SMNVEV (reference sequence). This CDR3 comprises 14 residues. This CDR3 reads CASSFWGSPGELFF. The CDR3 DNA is TGTGCCAGCAGTTTCTGGGGGAGCCCCGGGGAGCTGTTTTTT.

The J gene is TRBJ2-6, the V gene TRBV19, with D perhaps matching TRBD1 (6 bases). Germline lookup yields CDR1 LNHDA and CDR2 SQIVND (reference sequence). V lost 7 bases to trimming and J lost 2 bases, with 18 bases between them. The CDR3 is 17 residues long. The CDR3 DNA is TGTGCCAGTACCCCATGGGGGCAGGGTCCTGGGGCCAACGTCCTGACTTTC. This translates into CASTPWGQGPGANVLTF.

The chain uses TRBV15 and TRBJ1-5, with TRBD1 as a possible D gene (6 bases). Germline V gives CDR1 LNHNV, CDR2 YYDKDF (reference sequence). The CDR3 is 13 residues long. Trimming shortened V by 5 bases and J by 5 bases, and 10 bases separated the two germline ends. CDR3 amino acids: CATSRTVHQPQHF. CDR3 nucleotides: TGTGCCACCAGCCGGACAGTTCATCAGCCCCAGCATTTT.

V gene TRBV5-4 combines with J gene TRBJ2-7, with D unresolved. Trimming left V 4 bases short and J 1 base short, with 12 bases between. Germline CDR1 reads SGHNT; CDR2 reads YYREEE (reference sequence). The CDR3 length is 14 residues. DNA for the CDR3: TGTGCCAGCAGCACCTCATCGTTTTCCTACGAGCAGTACTTC. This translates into CASSTSSFSYEQYF.

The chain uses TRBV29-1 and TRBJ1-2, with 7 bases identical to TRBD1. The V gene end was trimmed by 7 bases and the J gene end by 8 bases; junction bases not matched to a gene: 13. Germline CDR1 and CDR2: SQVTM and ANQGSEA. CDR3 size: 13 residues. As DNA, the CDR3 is TGCAGCGCCTCGGACAGGATGAGTGGAGGCTACACCTTC. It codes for CSASDRMSGGYTF.

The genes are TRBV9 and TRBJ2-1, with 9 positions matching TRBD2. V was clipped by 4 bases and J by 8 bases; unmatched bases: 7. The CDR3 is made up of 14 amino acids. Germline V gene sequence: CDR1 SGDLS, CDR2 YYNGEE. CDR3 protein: CASSPRLAVDEQFF. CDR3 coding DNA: TGTGCCAGCAGCCCCCGACTAGCGGTCGATGAGCAGTTCTTC.

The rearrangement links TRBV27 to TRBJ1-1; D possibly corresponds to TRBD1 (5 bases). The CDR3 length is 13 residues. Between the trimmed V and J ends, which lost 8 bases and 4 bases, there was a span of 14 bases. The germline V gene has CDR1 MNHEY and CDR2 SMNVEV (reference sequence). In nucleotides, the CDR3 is TGTGCCAGCGGGCGACAGAAATTCACTGAAGCTTTCTTT. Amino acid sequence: CASGRQKFTEAFF.

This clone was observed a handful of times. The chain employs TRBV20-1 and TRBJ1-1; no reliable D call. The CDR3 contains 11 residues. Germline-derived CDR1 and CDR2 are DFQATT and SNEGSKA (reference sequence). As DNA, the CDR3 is TGCAGGGTTATAGTGAACACTGAAGCTTTCTTT. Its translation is CRVIVNTEAFF.

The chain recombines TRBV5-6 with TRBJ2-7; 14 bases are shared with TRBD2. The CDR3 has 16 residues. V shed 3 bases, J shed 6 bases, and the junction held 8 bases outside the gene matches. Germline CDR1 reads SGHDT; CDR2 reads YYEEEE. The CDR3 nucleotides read TGTGCCAGCAGCTGGCCGACGGGACTAGCGGGGGTCGAGCAGTACTTC. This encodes CASSWPTGLAGVEQYF.

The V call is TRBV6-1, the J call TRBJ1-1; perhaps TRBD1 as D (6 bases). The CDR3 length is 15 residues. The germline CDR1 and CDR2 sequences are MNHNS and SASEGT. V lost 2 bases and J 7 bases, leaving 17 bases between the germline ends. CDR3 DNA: TGTGCCAGCAGTGAAATGGAACAGGGAGGCTTTGAAGCTTTCTTT. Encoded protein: CASSEMEQGGFEAFF.

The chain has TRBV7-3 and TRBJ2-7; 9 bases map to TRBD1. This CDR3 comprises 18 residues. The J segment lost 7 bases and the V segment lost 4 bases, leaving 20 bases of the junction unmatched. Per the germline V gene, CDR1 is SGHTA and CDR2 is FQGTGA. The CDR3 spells CASSSVNGTGRNKEEQYF. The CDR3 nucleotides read TGTGCCAGCAGCTCCGTAAATGGGACAGGGCGAAATAAAGAAGAGCAGTACTTC.

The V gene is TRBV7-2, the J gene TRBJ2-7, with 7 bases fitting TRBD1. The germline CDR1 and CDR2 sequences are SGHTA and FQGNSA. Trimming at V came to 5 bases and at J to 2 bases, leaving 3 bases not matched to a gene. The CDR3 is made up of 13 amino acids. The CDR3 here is CASSPGGAYEQYF. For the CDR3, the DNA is TGTGCCAGCAGCCCAGGGGGAGCCTACGAGCAGTACTTC. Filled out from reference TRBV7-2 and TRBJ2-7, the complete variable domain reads GAGVSQSPSNKVTEKGKDVELRCDPISGHTALYWYRQSLGQGLEFLIYFQGNSAPDKSGLPSDRFSAERTGGSVSTLTIQRTQQEDSAVYLCASSPGGAYEQYFGPGTRLTVT.

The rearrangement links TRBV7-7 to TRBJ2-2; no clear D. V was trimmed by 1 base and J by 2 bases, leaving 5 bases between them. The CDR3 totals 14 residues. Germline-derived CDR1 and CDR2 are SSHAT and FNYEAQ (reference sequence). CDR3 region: CASSLDFNTGELFF. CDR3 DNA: TGTGCCAGCAGCTTAGACTTCAACACCGGGGAGCTGTTTTTT.

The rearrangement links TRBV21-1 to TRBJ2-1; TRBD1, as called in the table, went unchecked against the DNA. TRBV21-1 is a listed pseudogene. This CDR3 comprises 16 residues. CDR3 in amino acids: CASSKERGIAYNEQFF. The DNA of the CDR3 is TGTGCCAGCAGCAAAGAGAGGGGGATAGCCTACAATGAGCAGTTCTTC.

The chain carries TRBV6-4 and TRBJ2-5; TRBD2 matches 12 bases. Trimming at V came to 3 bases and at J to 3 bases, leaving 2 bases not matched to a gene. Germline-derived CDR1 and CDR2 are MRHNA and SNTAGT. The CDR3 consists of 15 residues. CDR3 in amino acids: CASSETSGGEETQYF. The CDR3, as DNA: TGTGCCAGCAGTGAGACTAGCGGGGGTGAAGAGACCCAGTACTTC.

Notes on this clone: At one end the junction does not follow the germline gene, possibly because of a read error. The CDR3 nucleotides read TGTGCTAGCAGTTGGGGACCCGGGACTGAAGCTTTCTTT. This codes for CASSWGPGTEAFF. This chain joins TRBV7-7 and TRBJ1-1, with a possible D match to TRBD1 (5 bases). Germline CDR1 reads SSHAT; CDR2 reads FNYEAQ (reference sequence). The CDR3 covers 13 residues. Full variable domain (missing parts from reference TRBV7-7 and TRBJ1-1): GAGVSQSPRYKVTKRGQDVTLRCDPISSHATLYWYQQALGQGPEFLTYFNYEAQPDKSGLPSDRFSAERPEGSISTLTIQRTEQRDSAMYRCASSWGPGTEAFFGQGTRLTVV.

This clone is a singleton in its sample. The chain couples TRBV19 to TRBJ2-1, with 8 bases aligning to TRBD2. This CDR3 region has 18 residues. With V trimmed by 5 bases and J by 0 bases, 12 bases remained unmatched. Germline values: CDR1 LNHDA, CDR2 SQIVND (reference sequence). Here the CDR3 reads CASSPYGGASSSYNEQFF. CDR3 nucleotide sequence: TGTGCCAGTAGTCCCTACGGGGGGGCCTCAAGCTCCTACAATGAGCAGTTCTTC. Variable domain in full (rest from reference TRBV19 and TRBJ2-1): DGGITQSPKYLFRKEGQNVTLSCEQNLNHDAMYWYRQDPGQGLRLIYYSQIVNDFQKGDIAEGYSVSREKKESFPLTVTSAQKNPTAFYLCASSPYGGASSSYNEQFFGPGTRLTVL.

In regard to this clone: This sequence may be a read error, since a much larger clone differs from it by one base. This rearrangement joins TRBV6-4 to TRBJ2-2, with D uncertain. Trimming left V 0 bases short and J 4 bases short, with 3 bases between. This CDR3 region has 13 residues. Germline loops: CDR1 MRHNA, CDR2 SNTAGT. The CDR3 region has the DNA TGTGCCAGCAGTGACTCGAGCACCGGGGAGCTGTTTTTT. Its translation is CASSDSSTGELFF.

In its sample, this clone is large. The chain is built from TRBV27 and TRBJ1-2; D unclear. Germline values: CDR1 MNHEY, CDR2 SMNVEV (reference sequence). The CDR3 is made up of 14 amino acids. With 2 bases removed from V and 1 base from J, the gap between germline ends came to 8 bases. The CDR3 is CASSLDGINYGYTF. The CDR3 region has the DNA TGTGCCAGCAGTTTAGACGGGATTAACTATGGCTACACCTTC.

In nucleotides, the CDR3 is TGTGCCAGCAGCTTTAGCGGGGGAAGAGATACGCAGTATTTT. Its protein is CASSFSGGRDTQYF. The chain combines TRBV7-3 with TRBJ2-3, with 9 positions matching TRBD2. This CDR3 is 14 amino acids long. Unmatched junction bases numbered 3, after V lost 3 bases and J lost 5 bases. The V gene's germline CDR1 is SGHTA and CDR2 FQGTGA.